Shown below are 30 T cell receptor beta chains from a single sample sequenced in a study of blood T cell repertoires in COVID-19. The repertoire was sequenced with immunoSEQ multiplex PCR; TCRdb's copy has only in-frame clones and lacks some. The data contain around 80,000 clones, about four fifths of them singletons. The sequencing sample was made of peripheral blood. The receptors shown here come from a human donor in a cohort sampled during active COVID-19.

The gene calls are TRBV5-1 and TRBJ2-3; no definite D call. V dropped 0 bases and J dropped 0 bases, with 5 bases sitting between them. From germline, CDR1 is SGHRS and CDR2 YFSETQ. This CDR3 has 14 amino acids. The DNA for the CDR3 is TGCGCCAGCAGCTTGGGACTGAGCACAGATACGCAGTATTTT. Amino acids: CASSLGLSTDTQYF.

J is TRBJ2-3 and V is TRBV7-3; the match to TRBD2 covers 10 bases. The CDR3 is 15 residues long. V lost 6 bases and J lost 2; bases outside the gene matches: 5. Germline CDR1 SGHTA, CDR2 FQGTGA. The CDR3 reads CASRQLAGFTDTQYF. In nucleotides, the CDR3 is TGTGCCAGCAGACAACTAGCGGGGTTCACAGATACGCAGTATTTT.

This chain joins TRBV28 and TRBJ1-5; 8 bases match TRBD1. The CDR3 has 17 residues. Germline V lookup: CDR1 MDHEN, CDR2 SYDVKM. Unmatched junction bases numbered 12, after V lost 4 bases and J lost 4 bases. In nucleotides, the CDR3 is TGTGCCAGCAGTTCTGCCCTTTTCACAGGGGGAAATCAGCCCCAGCATTTT. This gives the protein CASSSALFTGGNQPQHF. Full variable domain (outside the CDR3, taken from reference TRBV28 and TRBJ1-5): DVKVTQSSRYLVKRTGEKVFLECVQDMDHENMFWYRQDPGLGLRLIYFSYDVKMKEKGDIPEGYSVSREKKERFSLILESASTNQTSMYLCASSSALFTGGNQPQHFGDGTRLSIL.

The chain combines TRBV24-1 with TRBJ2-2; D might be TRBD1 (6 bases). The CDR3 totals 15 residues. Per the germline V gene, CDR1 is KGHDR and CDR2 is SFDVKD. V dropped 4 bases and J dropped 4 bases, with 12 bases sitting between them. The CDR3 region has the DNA TGTGCCACCAGTGACCCGACAGGAATCACCGGGGAGCTGTTTTTT. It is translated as CATSDPTGITGELFF.

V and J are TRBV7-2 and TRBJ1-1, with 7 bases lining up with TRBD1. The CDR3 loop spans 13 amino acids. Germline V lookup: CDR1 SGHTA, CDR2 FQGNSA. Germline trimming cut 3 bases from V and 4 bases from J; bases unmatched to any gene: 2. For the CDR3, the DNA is TGTGCCAGCAGCTTGACAGGGATCACTGAAGCTTTCTTT. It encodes CASSLTGITEAFF.

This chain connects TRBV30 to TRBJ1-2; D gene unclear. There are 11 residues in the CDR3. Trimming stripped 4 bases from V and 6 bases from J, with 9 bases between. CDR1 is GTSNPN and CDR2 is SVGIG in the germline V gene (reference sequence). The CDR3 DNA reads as TGTGCCTGGACCTTTCTCGATGGCTACACCTTC. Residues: CAWTFLDGYTF.

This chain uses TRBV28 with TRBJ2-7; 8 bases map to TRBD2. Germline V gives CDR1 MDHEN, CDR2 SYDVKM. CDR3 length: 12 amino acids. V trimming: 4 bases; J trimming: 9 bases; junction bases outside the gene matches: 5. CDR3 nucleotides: TGTGCCAGCAGTTCCCCCGGGGGGGCGCAGTACTTC. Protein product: CASSSPGGAQYF.

The DNA of the CDR3 is TGTGCCTGGACTAGCGGGGACACAGATACGCAGTATTTT. Its protein product is CAWTSGDTDTQYF. The chain combines TRBV30 with TRBJ2-3, with 9 bases lining up with TRBD2. The junction had 1 base not matched to a gene; V was cut back by 4 bases and J by 2 bases. This CDR3 comprises 13 residues. Germline CDR1 and CDR2: GTSNPN and SVGIG (reference sequence).

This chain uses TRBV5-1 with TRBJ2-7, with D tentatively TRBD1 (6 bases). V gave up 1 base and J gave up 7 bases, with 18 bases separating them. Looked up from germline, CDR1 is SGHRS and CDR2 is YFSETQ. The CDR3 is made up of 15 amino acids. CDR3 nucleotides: TGCGCCAGCAGCTTGTCGGGACATCTCACGGGGGAGCAGTACTTC. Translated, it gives CASSLSGHLTGEQYF.

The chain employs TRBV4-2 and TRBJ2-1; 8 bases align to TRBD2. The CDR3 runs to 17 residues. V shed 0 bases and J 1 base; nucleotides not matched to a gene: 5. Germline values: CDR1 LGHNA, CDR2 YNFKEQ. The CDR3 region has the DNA TGTGCCAGCAGCCAAGAAGGCACTAGCGGATCCTACAATGAGCAGTTCTTC. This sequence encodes CASSQEGTSGSYNEQFF.

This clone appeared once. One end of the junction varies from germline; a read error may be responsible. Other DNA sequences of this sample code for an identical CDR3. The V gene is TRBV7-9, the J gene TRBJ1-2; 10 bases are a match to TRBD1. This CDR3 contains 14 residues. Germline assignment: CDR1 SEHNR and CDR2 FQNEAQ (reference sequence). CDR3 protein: CASSLGTGGNGYTF. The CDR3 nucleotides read TGTGCCAGCAGCTTAGGGACAGGGGGTAATGGTTACACCTTC.

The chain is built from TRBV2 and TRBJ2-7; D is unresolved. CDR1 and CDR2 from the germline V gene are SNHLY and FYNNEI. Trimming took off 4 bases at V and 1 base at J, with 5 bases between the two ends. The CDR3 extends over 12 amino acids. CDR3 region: CASSVQSYEQYF. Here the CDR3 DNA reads TGTGCCAGCAGTGTACAGTCCTACGAGCAGTACTTC.

The DNA of the CDR3 is TGTGCCAGCACTATCGGACTAGCGGGGGGAGGTGAGCAGTTCTTC. This encodes CASTIGLAGGGEQFF. The chain has TRBV6-5 and TRBJ2-1; the match to TRBD2 covers 14 bases. Losses at the gene ends were 7 bases for V and 9 bases for J; bases not matched to a gene: 8. Germline V gene sequence: CDR1 MNHEY, CDR2 SVGAGI. This CDR3 spans 15 amino acids.

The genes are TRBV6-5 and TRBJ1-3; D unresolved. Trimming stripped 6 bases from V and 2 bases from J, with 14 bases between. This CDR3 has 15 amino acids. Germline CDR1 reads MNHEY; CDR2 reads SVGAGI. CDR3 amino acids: CASSLLGGTGNTIYF. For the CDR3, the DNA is TGTGCCAGCAGCCTACTCGGCGGAACTGGAAACACCATATATTTT.

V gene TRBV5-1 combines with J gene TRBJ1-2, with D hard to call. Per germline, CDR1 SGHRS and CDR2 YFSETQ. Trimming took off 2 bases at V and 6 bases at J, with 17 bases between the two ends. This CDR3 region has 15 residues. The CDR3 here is CASSFRVGGQDGYTF. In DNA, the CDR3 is TGCGCCAGCAGCTTTCGGGTTGGAGGGCAAGATGGCTACACCTTC.

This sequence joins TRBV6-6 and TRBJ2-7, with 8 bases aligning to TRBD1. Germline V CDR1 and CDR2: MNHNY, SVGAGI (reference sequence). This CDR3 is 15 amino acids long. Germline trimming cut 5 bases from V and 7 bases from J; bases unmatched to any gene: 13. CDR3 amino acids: CASSQDRVPPGEQYF. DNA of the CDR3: TGTGCCAGCAGTCAGGACAGGGTTCCCCCGGGGGAGCAGTACTTC.

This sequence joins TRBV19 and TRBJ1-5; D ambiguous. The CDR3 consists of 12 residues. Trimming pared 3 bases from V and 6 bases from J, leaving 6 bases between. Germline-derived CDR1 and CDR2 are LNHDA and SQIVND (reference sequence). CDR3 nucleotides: TGTGCCAGTAGTATGTTCGGTCAGCCCCAGCATTTT. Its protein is CASSMFGQPQHF.

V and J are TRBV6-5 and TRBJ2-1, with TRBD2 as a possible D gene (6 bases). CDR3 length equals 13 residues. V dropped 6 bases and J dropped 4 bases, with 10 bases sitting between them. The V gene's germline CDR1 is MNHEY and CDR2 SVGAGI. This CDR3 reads CASRGSGYNEQFF. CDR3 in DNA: TGTGCCAGCAGAGGTAGCGGATACAATGAGCAGTTCTTC.

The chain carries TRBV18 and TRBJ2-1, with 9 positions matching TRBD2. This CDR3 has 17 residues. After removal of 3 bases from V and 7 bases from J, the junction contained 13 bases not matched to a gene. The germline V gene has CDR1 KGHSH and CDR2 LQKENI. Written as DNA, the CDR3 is TGTGCCAGCTCACCCTTGACGGCGGGAGGGCGTCGGAATGAGCAGTTCTTC. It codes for CASSPLTAGGRRNEQFF.

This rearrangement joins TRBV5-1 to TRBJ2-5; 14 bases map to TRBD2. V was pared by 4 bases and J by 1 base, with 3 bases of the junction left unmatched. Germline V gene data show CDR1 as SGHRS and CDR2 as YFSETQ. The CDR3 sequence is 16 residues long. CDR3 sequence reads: CASSQGLAGGQETQYF. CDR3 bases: TGCGCCAGCAGCCAAGGACTAGCGGGGGGCCAAGAGACCCAGTACTTC.

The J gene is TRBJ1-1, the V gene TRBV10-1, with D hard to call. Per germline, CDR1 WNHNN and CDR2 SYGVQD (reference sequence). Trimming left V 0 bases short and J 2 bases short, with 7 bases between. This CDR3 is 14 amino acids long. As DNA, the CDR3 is TGCGCCAGCAGTGAGTCGCGGGGAAACACTGAAGCTTTCTTT. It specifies CASSESRGNTEAFF.

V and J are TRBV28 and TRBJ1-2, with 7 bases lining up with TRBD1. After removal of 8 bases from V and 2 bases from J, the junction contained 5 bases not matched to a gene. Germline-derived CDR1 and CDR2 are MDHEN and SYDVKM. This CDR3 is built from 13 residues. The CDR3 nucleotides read TGTGCCAGCGGGACAGTTCCAAACTATGGCTACACCTTC. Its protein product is CASGTVPNYGYTF.

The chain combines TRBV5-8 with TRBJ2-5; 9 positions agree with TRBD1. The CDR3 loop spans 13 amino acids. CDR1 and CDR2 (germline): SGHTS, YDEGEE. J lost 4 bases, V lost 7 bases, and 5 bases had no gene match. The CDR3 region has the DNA TGTGCCAGCGGACAGGACAGGGGAGAGACCCAGTACTTC. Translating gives CASGQDRGETQYF.

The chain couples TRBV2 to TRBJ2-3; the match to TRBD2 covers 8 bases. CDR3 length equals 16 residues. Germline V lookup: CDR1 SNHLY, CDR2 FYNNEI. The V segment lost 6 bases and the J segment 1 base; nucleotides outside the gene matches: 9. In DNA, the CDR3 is TGTGCCAGCAGCAGCGGGGGAGACACTCGCACAGATACGCAGTATTTT. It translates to CASSSGGDTRTDTQYF. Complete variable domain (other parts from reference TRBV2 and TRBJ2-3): EPEVTQTPSHQVTQMGQEVILRCVPISNHLYFYWYRQILGQKVEFLVSFYNNEISEKSEIFDDQFSVERPDGSNFTLKIRSTKLEDSAMYFCASSSGGDTRTDTQYFGPGTRLTVL.

The CDR3 region is CASSLVGSTYEQYF. CDR3 bases: TGCGCCAGCAGCTTGGTTGGCAGTACCTACGAGCAGTACTTC. The chain employs TRBV5-1 and TRBJ2-7; D call uncertain. Germline CDR1 is SGHRS and CDR2 is YFSETQ. Deletions cut 0 bases from V and 2 bases from J, with 9 bases between. The CDR3 has 14 amino acids. The complete variable domain, with remaining parts taken from reference TRBV5-1 and TRBJ2-7, reads KAGVTQTPRYLIKTRGQQVTLSCSPISGHRSVSWYQQTPGQGLQFLFEYFSETQRNKGNFPGRFSGRQFSNSRSEMNVSTLELGDSALYLCASSLVGSTYEQYFGPGTRLTVT.

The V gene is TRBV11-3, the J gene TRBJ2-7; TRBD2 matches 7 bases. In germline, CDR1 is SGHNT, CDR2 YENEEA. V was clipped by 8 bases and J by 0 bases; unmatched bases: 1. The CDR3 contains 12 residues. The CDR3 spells CASAGDSYEQYF. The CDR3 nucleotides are TGTGCCAGCGCGGGGGACTCCTACGAGCAGTACTTC. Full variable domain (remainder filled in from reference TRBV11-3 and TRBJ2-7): EAGVVQSPRYKIIEKKQPVAFWCNPISGHNTLYWYLQNLGQGPELLIRYENEEAVDDSQLPKDRFSAERLKGVDSTLKIQPAELGDSAVYLCASAGDSYEQYFGPGTRLTVT.

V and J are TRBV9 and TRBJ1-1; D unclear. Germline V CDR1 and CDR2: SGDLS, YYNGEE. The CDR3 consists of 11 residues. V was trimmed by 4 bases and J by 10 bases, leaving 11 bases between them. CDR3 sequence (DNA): TGTGCCAGCAGCCTTAAGGGAGTAGCTTTCTTT. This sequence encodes CASSLKGVAFF.

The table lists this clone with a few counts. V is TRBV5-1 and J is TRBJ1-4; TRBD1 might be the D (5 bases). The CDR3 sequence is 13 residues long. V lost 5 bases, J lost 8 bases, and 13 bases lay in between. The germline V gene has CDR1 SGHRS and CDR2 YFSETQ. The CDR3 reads CASSQQGGEKLFF. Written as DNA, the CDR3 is TGCGCCAGCAGTCAGCAGGGAGGAGAAAAACTGTTTTTT.

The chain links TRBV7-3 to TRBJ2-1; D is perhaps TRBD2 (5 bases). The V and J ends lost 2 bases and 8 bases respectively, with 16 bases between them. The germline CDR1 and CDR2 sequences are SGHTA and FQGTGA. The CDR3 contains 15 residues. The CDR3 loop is CASSLRWASLDEQFF. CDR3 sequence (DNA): TGTGCCAGCAGCTTACGTTGGGCTAGCCTGGATGAGCAGTTCTTC.

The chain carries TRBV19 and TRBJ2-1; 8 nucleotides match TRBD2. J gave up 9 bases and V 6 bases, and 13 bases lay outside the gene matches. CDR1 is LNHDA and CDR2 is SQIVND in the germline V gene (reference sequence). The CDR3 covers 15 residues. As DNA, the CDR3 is TGTGCCAGTAGACGCGGGCCTGACAGCGGGGGTGAGCAGTTCTTC. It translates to CASRRGPDSGGEQFF.